The 9 T cell receptor beta chains below were found in one sample sequenced in a study of blood T cells in healthy people across ages. It was with a sample-barcoded 5' primer and a J-beta primer mix that a second PCR of roughly 6 to 12 cycles was run. TCRdb called the 5' RACE reads again in MiXCR, with one record for every CDR3 protein. The sample has 700,000 to 950,000 distinct CDR3 sequences, roughly 43% seen once. Sequences were obtained from blood. Every receptor here comes from an older woman in good health.

Many counts were recorded for this clonotype. The chain couples TRBV6-2 or TRBV6-3 to TRBJ1-2, with 8 bases matching TRBD1. CDR3 length equals 14 residues. Germline V lookup: CDR1 MNHEY, CDR2 SVGEGT. V was pared by 6 bases and J by 4 bases, with 7 bases of the junction left unmatched. The chain's CDR3 is CASRSGQGVYGYTF. For the CDR3, the DNA is TGTGCCAGCAGATCTGGACAGGGCGTCTATGGCTACACCTTC.

There are a few counts of this clonotype. The rearrangement links TRBV6-6 to TRBJ2-7; 7 bases line up with TRBD1. The germline gives CDR1 MNHNY, CDR2 SVGAGI (reference sequence). CDR3 size: 14 residues. Unmatched junction bases numbered 8, after V lost 6 bases and J lost 3 bases. The CDR3 bases are TGTGCCAGCAGCCGGGGACAGCTCCTCTACGAGCAGTACTTC. Protein sequence: CASSRGQLLYEQYF.

This clonotype was counted only a few times. V and J are TRBV27 and TRBJ2-7; tentatively, D is TRBD2 (5 bases). CDR3 length: 13 amino acids. Trimming left V 5 bases short and J 2 bases short, with 10 bases between. Per the germline V gene, CDR1 is MNHEY and CDR2 is SMNVEV (reference sequence). The CDR3 spells CASSRSGPYEQYF. CDR3 DNA sequence: TGTGCCAGCAGTCGGAGCGGACCCTACGAGCAGTACTTC.

Comments on this clonotype: Just one base apart from a much larger clone, this may be a read error. The chain links TRBV4-2 to TRBJ2-5, with 10 bases fitting TRBD1. The DNA matches TRBJ2-7 better at its end, which makes the J call doubtful. The germline V gene has CDR1 LGHNA and CDR2 YNFKEQ. The CDR3 totals 16 residues. Written as DNA, the CDR3 is TGTACCAGCAGCCAAGATCTTGGACAGGGGGGGTACGAGCAGTACTTC. This translates into CTSSQDLGQGGYEQYF.

A remark on this clonotype: Germline and junction disagree at one end, which may indicate a read error. The genes are TRBV7-9 and TRBJ2-1; D ambiguous. From germline, CDR1 is SEHNR and CDR2 FQNEAQ (reference sequence). The CDR3 is made up of 18 amino acids. CDR3 amino acids: CASSRIRRGGSSYSEQFF. The CDR3 DNA sequence: TGTGCCAGCAGCCGAATTCGACGTGGTGGAAGCTCCTACAGTGAGCAGTTCTTC.

The V call is TRBV7-9, the J call TRBJ1-6; no clear D gene. The CDR3 length is 15 residues. Trimming took off 5 bases at V and 7 bases at J, with 15 bases between the two ends. Per germline, CDR1 SEHNR and CDR2 FQNEAQ (reference sequence). The CDR3 loop reads CASSALQTENSPLHF. The CDR3 DNA reads as TGTGCCAGCAGCGCGCTACAGACCGAGAATTCACCCCTCCACTTT.

This clonotype was detected many times. V is TRBV20-1 and J is TRBJ1-2; D remains unclear. CDR3 length: 15 amino acids. Germline assignment: CDR1 DFQATT and CDR2 SNEGSKA (reference sequence). The V end was cut by 0 bases, the J end by 1 base, with 12 bases between. The CDR3, as DNA: TGCAGTGCTAGAGATCAACAGACCCTTAACTATGGCTACACCTTC. Protein: CSARDQQTLNYGYTF.

This clonotype has a handful of counts. J is TRBJ2-3 and V is TRBV9; no firm D call. Germline CDR1 is SGDLS and CDR2 is YYNGEE. The CDR3 is 14 amino acids. Trimming removed 2 bases from V and 1 base from J, with 8 bases in between. The CDR3 loop is CASSVSPGTDTQYF. In nucleotides, the CDR3 is TGTGCCAGCAGCGTTAGCCCCGGCACAGATACGCAGTATTTT. The whole variable domain, remainder taken from reference TRBV9 and TRBJ2-3, is DSGVTQTPKHLITATGQRVTLRCSPRSGDLSVYWYQQSLDQGLQFLIQYYNGEERAKGNILERFSAQQFPDLHSELNLSSLELGDSALYFCASSVSPGTDTQYFGPGTRLTVL.

This clonotype appeared a few times. V gene TRBV6-1 combines with J gene TRBJ1-2; a weak D match, TRBD1 (5 bases). Germline CDR1 and CDR2: MNHNS and SASEGT. The V end was cut by 0 bases, the J end by 4 bases, with 12 bases between. The CDR3 is 15 residues long. In nucleotides, the CDR3 is TGTGCCAGCAGTGAAGCGCTTCGGGGGATCTATGGCTACACCTTC. Protein sequence: CASSEALRGIYGYTF.